This T cell receptor (beta chain) was obtained from a study of cytomegalovirus exposure and HLA in healthy donors. Whole-study findings and limits: Investigators reported some 150 TCR beta chains as tied to cytomegalovirus. In vitro checks showed that a few CMV-associated chains really do target CMV antigens. Clusters of TCRs from the first cohort tended to co-occur in the 120 validation repertoires (as a later analysis found).

Notes on this clone: The antigen remains unidentified.

The CDR3 runs to 12 residues. Germline CDR1 is SQVTM and CDR2 is ANQGSEA. Deletions cut 5 bases from V and 0 bases from J, with 8 bases between. The data were produced by immunoSEQ multiplex PCR, yet TCRdb's version contains in-frame clones alone and is incomplete. Counted here are 220,000 or so clones, approximately 87% occurring once; the ten biggest clones make up 5.5% to 7%. The chain combines TRBV29-1 with TRBJ2-7, with D uncertain. This clonotype originated in a woman between 18 and 29 years old in good health and CMV-seronegative. The sequenced sample consisted of PBMCs. CDR3 sequence: CSVSTNSYEQYF. The CDR3, as DNA: TGCAGCGTTTCCACTAACTCCTACGAGCAGTACTTC.